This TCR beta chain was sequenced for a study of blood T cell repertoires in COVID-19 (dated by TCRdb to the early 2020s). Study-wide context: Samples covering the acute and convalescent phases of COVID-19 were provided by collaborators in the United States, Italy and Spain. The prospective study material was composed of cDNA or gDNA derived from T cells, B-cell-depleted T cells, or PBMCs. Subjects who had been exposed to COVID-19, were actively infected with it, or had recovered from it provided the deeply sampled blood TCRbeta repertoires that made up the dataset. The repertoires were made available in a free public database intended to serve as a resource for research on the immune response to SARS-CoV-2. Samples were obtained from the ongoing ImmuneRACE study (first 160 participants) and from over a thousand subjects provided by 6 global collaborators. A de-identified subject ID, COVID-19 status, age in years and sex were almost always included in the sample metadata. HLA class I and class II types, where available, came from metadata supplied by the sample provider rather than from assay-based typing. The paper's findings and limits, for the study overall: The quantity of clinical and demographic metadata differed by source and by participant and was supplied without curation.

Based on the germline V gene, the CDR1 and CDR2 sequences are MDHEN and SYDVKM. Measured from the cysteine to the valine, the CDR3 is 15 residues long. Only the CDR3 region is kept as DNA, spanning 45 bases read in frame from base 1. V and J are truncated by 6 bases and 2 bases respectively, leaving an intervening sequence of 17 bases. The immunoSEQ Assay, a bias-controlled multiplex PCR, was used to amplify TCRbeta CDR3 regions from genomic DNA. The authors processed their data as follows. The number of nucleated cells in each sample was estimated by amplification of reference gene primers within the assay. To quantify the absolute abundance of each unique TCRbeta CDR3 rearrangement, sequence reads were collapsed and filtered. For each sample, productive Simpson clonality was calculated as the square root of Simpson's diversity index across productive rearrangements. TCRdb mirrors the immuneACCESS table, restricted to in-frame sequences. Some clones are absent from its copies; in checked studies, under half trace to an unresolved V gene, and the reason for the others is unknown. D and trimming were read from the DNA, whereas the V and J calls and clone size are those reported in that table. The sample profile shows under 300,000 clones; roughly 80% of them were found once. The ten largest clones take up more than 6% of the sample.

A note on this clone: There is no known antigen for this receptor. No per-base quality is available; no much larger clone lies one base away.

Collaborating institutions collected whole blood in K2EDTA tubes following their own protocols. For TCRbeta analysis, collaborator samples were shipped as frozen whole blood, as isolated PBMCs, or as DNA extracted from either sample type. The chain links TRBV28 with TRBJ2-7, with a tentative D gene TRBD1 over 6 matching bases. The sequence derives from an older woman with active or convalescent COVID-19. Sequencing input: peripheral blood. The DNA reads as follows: TGTGCCAGCAGGCGGACAGCGGTCCCTCCCTACGAGCAGTACGTC. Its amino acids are CASRRTAVPPYEQYV.